One sample yielded the 32 T cell receptor beta chains listed below, sequenced in a study of CD8 T cells in Susac syndrome. The RNA, roughly 0.5 to 1 ug, was put through reverse transcription using random hexamers. TCRdb recomputed calls from the immunoSEQ multiplex PCR reads with MiXCR, one row per CDR3 protein. Here the sample spans more than 150,000 distinct CDR3 sequences, roughly 95% being singletons. Sequencing was done on a sample of CD4+ T cells from PBMCs. The receptors come from a human donor with Susac syndrome.

The chain couples TRBV13 to TRBJ1-2; D gene uncertain. The V end lost 7 bases, the J end lost 1 base, and 13 bases lay between the germline ends. This CDR3 comprises 14 residues. Germline lookup yields CDR1 PRHDT and CDR2 FYEKMQ (reference sequence). CDR3 nucleotide sequence: TGTGCCAGCACCACCGACAACTATAACTATGGCTACACCTTC. The encoded protein is CASTTDNYNYGYTF.

This chain joins TRBV9 and TRBJ1-1, with 8 bases matching TRBD1. Germline V lookup: CDR1 SGDLS, CDR2 YYNGEE. The CDR3 covers 16 residues. V shed 0 bases, J shed 1 base, and the junction held 5 bases outside the gene matches. CDR3 sequence (DNA): TGTGCCAGCAGCGTAGCTCCAGGGGGCCGGAACACTGAAGCTTTCTTT. Its translation: CASSVAPGGRNTEAFF.

The chain uses TRBV6-6 and TRBJ2-5; D remains unclear. This CDR3 is built from 15 residues. Trimming stripped 8 bases from V and 3 bases from J, with 19 bases between. Germline CDR1 and CDR2: MNHNY and SVGAGI (reference sequence). Here the CDR3 reads CASRRPDGYEETQYF. The CDR3 DNA reads TGTGCCAGCCGCCGACCGGACGGTTACGAAGAGACCCAGTACTTC.

The rearrangement uses TRBV24-1 and TRBJ1-2; tentative D call: TRBD1 (5 bases). The CDR3 contains 13 residues. V lost 4 bases and J lost 2, with 7 bases in between. From germline, CDR1 is KGHDR and CDR2 SFDVKD. CDR3 amino acids: CATSDSGNYGYTF. The CDR3 nucleotides are TGTGCCACCAGTGACTCAGGGAACTATGGCTACACCTTC.

The chain links TRBV6-5 to TRBJ1-1; D gene ambiguous. V lost 5 bases and J lost 1, with 8 bases in between. The CDR3 runs to 13 residues. Germline CDR1 reads MNHEY; CDR2 reads SVGAGI. CDR3 nucleotides: TGTGCCAGCAGTCCCAGTCAGAACACTGAAGCTTTCTTT. Translating gives CASSPSQNTEAFF.

V and J are TRBV5-1 and TRBJ2-5; perhaps TRBD1 as D (5 bases). The CDR3 covers 13 residues. Germline assignment: CDR1 SGHRS and CDR2 YFSETQ. Trimming stripped 4 bases from V and 3 bases from J, with 10 bases between. The CDR3, as DNA: TGCGCCAGCAGCGGCATCAGGGAAGAGACCCAGTACTTC. Translated, it gives CASSGIREETQYF.

This rearrangement joins TRBV28 to TRBJ2-5, with D possibly matching TRBD1 (5 bases). V was trimmed by 5 bases and J by 7 bases, leaving 20 bases between them. The CDR3 is made up of 15 amino acids. CDR1 and CDR2 (germline): MDHEN, SYDVKM. This CDR3 is CASSLTGLKYGTQYF. DNA for the CDR3: TGTGCCAGCAGTCTCACAGGCCTCAAGTACGGGACCCAGTACTTC.

The CDR3 loop is CSVGPGQGRETQYF. CDR3 nucleotide sequence: TGCAGCGTTGGGCCGGGACAGGGTCGGGAGACCCAGTACTTC. This chain joins TRBV29-1 and TRBJ2-5, with TRBD1 matching over 9 bases. The germline gives CDR1 SQVTM, CDR2 ANQGSEA. This CDR3 contains 14 residues. With 4 bases clipped from V and 5 bases from J, the junction kept 8 bases outside the gene matches.

The gene calls are TRBV21-1 and TRBJ2-5; the DNA was not compared with TRBD1, the D call given in the table. TRBV21-1 corresponds to a pseudogene. CDR3 length: 15 residues. The CDR3 spells CASSPRGETQETQYF. CDR3 DNA: TGTGCCAGCAGCCCTCGAGGGGAGACCCAAGAGACCCAGTACTTC.

The chain uses TRBV3-1 and TRBJ2-1; the match to TRBD1 covers 7 bases. J gave up 6 bases and V 2 bases, and 7 bases lay outside the gene matches. Germline CDR1 is LGHDT and CDR2 is YNNKEL (reference sequence). CDR3 length: 15 residues. DNA of the CDR3: TGTGCCAGCAGCCAATCCGACAGGGTGGTCAATGAGCAGTTCTTC. It is translated as CASSQSDRVVNEQFF.

The rearrangement uses TRBV7-9 and TRBJ2-4, with 12 bases fitting TRBD1. The CDR3 contains 17 residues. J lost 8 bases, V lost 6 bases, and 14 bases had no gene match. Germline values: CDR1 SEHNR, CDR2 FQNEAQ (reference sequence). The DNA of the CDR3 is TGTGCCAGCAGTTTCCGGAGGGGGACAGGGGGCCGGGACATTCAGTACTTC. This gives the protein CASSFRRGTGGRDIQYF.

V gene TRBV23-1 combines with J gene TRBJ1-5, with D possibly being TRBD1 (5 bases). TRBV23-1 is classed as an ORF, of uncertain function. V was clipped by 3 bases and J by 5 bases, with 17 bases between them. The CDR3 sequence is 16 residues long. The CDR3 region is CASSHPRGSSDQPQHF. Here the CDR3 DNA reads TGCGCCAGCAGTCACCCGCGGGGCAGCTCAGATCAGCCCCAGCATTTT.

This sequence joins TRBV5-4 and TRBJ2-5; D is tentatively TRBD1 or TRBD2 (5 bases each). The CDR3 is made up of 15 amino acids. Germline V gene data show CDR1 as SGHNT and CDR2 as YYREEE (reference sequence). V dropped 0 bases and J dropped 5 bases, with 14 bases sitting between them. The CDR3 loop reads CASSLGGRPSETQYF. As DNA, the CDR3 is TGTGCCAGCAGCTTGGGGGGGAGACCCTCCGAGACCCAGTACTTC. Drawing the rest from reference TRBV5-4 and TRBJ2-5, the complete variable domain is ETGVTQSPTHLIKTRGQQVTLRCSSQSGHNTVSWYQQALGQGPQFIFQYYREEENGRGNFPPRFSGLQFPNYSSELNVNALELDDSALYLCASSLGGRPSETQYFGPGTRLLVL.

The V gene is TRBV12-3 or TRBV12-4, the J gene TRBJ2-7, with D perhaps matching TRBD2 (5 bases). The CDR3 extends over 14 amino acids. Trimming removed 3 bases at V and 6 bases at J, with 15 bases between. The chain's CDR3 is CASSFSGLAREQYF. As DNA, the CDR3 is TGTGCCAGCAGTTTCTCGGGGTTGGCGCGCGAGCAGTACTTC.

The CDR3 here is CSGGLGRYEQYF. The CDR3 nucleotides read TGCAGTGGGGGCTTGGGACGGTACGAGCAGTACTTC. The V gene is TRBV20-1, the J gene TRBJ2-7; D is tentatively TRBD1 or TRBD2 (5 bases each). CDR3 length equals 12 residues. Trimming cost V 7 bases and J 4 bases, with 14 bases left between them. CDR1 DFQATT and CDR2 SNEGSKA come from the germline V gene (reference sequence).

CDR3 amino acids: CASSQKEGNSPLHF. The CDR3 bases are TGTGCCAGCAGCCAAAAGGAGGGGAATTCACCCCTCCACTTT. V gene TRBV3-1 combines with J gene TRBJ1-6, with a tentative D call TRBD1 (5 bases). CDR1 and CDR2 (germline): LGHDT, YNNKEL (reference sequence). The CDR3 spans 14 residues. V lost 2 bases and J lost 7, with 9 bases in between.

The V and J genes are TRBV7-8 and TRBJ1-4, with D hard to call. There are 14 residues in the CDR3. Trimming stripped 0 bases from V and 3 bases from J, with 5 bases between. CDR1 is SGHVS, CDR2 FQNEAQ, per germline. The CDR3 loop reads CASSLATPNEKLFF. DNA of the CDR3: TGTGCCAGCAGCTTAGCGACACCTAATGAAAAACTGTTTTTT.

The rearrangement joins TRBV4-1 to TRBJ2-5; 12 bases line up with TRBD2. Unmatched junction bases numbered 2, after V lost 4 bases and J lost 5 bases. The germline V gene encodes CDR1 MGHRA and CDR2 YSYEKL. This CDR3 is built from 14 residues. The CDR3, as DNA: TGCGCCAGCAGCCGGACTAGCGGGGCGGAGACCCAGTACTTC. Translated: CASSRTSGAETQYF.

CDR3: CSEGVITDTQYF. Here the CDR3 DNA reads TGCAGTGAGGGAGTGATCACAGATACGCAGTATTTT. The rearrangement uses TRBV20-1 and TRBJ2-3, with TRBD2 as a possible D gene (5 bases). CDR3 length: 12 residues. The germline gives CDR1 DFQATT, CDR2 SNEGSKA (reference sequence). Trimming left V 7 bases short and J 2 bases short, with 10 bases between.

The chain employs TRBV10-3 and TRBJ2-5; maybe TRBD2 (5 bases). Trimming stripped 3 bases from V and 3 bases from J, with 14 bases between. The CDR3 totals 15 residues. Germline V lookup: CDR1 ENHRY, CDR2 SYGVKD. The CDR3 DNA is TGTGCCATCAGTGACCCCCGACGGGGAGAAGAGACCCAGTACTTC. Residues: CAISDPRRGEETQYF.

This rearrangement joins TRBV5-6 to TRBJ2-3, with 8 bases matching TRBD2. Germline lookup yields CDR1 SGHDT and CDR2 YYEEEE. The CDR3 totals 16 residues. J was trimmed by 3 bases and V by 1 base; bases with no gene match: 7. The CDR3 bases are TGTGCCAGCAGCTTGAAAGGAGCGGGGGCTACAGATACGCAGTATTTT. It encodes CASSLKGAGATDTQYF. Looking up the rest from reference TRBV5-6 and TRBJ2-3 gives the full variable domain: DAGVTQSPTHLIKTRGQQVTLRCSPKSGHDTVSWYQQALGQGPQFIFQYYEEEERQRGNFPDRFSGHQFPNYSSELNVNALLLGDSALYLCASSLKGAGATDTQYFGPGTRLTVL.

The chain recombines TRBV19 with TRBJ1-6; possible D gene TRBD1, 5 bases. V dropped 3 bases and J dropped 5 bases, with 14 bases sitting between them. The germline CDR1 and CDR2 sequences are LNHDA and SQIVND (reference sequence). The CDR3 extends over 16 amino acids. The CDR3 sequence: CASSMAGKRDNSPLHF. CDR3 coding DNA: TGTGCCAGTAGTATGGCAGGGAAGCGAGATAATTCACCCCTCCACTTT.

V and J are TRBV9 and TRBJ2-3, with D hard to call. The V gene's germline CDR1 is SGDLS and CDR2 YYNGEE. The CDR3 covers 13 residues. Trimming pared 3 bases from V and 5 bases from J, leaving 10 bases between. The CDR3 loop is CASSATLEDTQYF. CDR3 bases: TGTGCCAGCAGCGCAACCCTAGAAGATACGCAGTATTTT.

The chain carries TRBV5-1 and TRBJ1-6, with 10 bases lining up with TRBD1. CDR1 and CDR2 (germline): SGHRS, YFSETQ. V was clipped by 0 bases and J by 10 bases; unmatched bases: 7. The CDR3 sequence is 16 residues long. The CDR3 is CASSLVAGTGDSPLHF. The CDR3 DNA sequence: TGCGCCAGCAGCTTGGTAGCCGGGACAGGGGACTCACCCCTCCACTTT.

The rearrangement uses TRBV29-1 and TRBJ2-1, with D possibly called TRBD1 or TRBD2 (5 bases each). Between the trimmed V and J ends, which lost 7 bases and 7 bases, there was a span of 23 bases. This CDR3 is 15 amino acids long. CDR1 is SQVTM and CDR2 is ANQGSEA in the germline V gene. The CDR3 protein is CSERPPGPWGNEQFF. CDR3 bases: TGCAGCGAAAGACCTCCGGGACCGTGGGGTAATGAGCAGTTCTTC.

This chain links TRBV19 with TRBJ2-7, with D perhaps TRBD1 or TRBD2 (5 bases each). The CDR3 runs to 13 residues. Trimming pared 5 bases from V and 3 bases from J, leaving 11 bases between. Germline assignment: CDR1 LNHDA and CDR2 SQIVND (reference sequence). As DNA, the CDR3 is TGTGCCAGTAGTCCGGGGCCCTACTACGAGCAGTACTTC. Encoded protein: CASSPGPYYEQYF.

The chain is built from TRBV6-5 and TRBJ1-6; unclear D gene. There are 14 residues in the CDR3. V was clipped by 10 bases and J by 8 bases, with 18 bases between them. The germline CDR1 and CDR2 sequences are MNHEY and SVGAGI. The CDR3 region has the DNA TGTGCCACCACCCCCGGGGTTACCGATTCACCCCTCCACTTT. It codes for CATTPGVTDSPLHF.

The rearrangement uses TRBV7-2 and TRBJ2-7; D unresolved. Trimming shortened V by 2 bases and J by 4 bases, and 9 bases separated the two germline ends. The CDR3 extends over 13 amino acids. CDR1 and CDR2 from the germline V gene are SGHTA and FQGNSA. The CDR3 reads CASSLPSLYEQYF. The CDR3 DNA reads TGTGCCAGCAGCTTACCCTCCTTATACGAGCAGTACTTC.

V usage is TRBV4-3 and J usage is TRBJ1-2; D is perhaps TRBD1 (5 bases). This CDR3 has 14 residues. Per germline, CDR1 LGHNA and CDR2 YSLEER. Trimming stripped 0 bases from V and 4 bases from J, with 9 bases between. The CDR3 sequence is CASSQDTGSYGYTF. CDR3 DNA: TGCGCCAGCAGCCAAGATACAGGCAGCTATGGCTACACCTTC.

This chain joins TRBV15 and TRBJ2-1; tentative D call: TRBD1 (6 bases). CDR3 length equals 14 residues. Germline V gene sequence: CDR1 LNHNV, CDR2 YYDKDF (reference sequence). CDR3 amino acids: CAQFRAGEKHEQFF. In nucleotides, the CDR3 is TGTGCTCAATTTCGGGCAGGGGAAAAACATGAGCAGTTCTTC.

The DNA for the CDR3 is TGTGCCAGCAGTGAAAGGAGGGACATCACAGATACGCAGTATTTT. This codes for CASSERRDITDTQYF. The chain recombines TRBV25-1 with TRBJ2-3; the D gene could be TRBD1 or TRBD2 (6 bases each). Trimming left V 2 bases short and J 2 bases short, with 11 bases between. Germline V gene sequence: CDR1 MGHDK, CDR2 SYGVNS. CDR3 length equals 15 residues.

In its sample, this clonotype was seen once. This chain joins TRBV29-1 and TRBJ1-4; D call uncertain. V lost 5 bases, J lost 3 bases, and 7 bases lay in between. The CDR3 is 12 amino acids. Germline values: CDR1 SQVTM, CDR2 ANQGSEA. The CDR3 here is CSVSSSNEKLFF. CDR3 nucleotides: TGCAGCGTTTCGTCGTCTAATGAAAAACTGTTTTTT.